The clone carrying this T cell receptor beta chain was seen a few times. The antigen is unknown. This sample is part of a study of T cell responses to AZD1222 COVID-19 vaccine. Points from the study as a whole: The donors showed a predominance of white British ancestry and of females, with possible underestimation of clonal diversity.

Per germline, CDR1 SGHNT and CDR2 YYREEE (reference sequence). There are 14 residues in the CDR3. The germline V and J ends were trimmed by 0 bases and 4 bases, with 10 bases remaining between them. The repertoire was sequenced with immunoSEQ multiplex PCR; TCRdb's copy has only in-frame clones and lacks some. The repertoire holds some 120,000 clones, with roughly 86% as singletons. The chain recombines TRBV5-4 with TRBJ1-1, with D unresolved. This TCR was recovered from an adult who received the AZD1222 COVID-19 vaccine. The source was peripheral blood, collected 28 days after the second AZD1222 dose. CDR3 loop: CASSLAEGGTEAFF. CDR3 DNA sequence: TGTGCCAGCAGCTTGGCCGAAGGAGGCACTGAAGCTTTCTTT.